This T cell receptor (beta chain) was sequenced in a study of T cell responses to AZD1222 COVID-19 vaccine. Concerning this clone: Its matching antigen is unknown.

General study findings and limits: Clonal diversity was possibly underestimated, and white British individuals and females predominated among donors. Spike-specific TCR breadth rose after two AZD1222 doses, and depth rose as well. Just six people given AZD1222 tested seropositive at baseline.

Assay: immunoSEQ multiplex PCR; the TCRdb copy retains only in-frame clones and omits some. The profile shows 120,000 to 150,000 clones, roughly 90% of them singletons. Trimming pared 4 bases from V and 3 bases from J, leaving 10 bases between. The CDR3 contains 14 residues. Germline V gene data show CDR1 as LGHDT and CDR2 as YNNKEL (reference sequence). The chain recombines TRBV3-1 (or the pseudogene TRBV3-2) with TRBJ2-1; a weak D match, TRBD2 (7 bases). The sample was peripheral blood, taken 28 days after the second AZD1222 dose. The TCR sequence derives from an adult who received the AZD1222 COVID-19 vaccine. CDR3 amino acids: CASSRGGGYNEQFF. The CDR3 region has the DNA TGTGCCAGCAGCCGAGGGGGGGGCTACAATGAGCAGTTCTTC.